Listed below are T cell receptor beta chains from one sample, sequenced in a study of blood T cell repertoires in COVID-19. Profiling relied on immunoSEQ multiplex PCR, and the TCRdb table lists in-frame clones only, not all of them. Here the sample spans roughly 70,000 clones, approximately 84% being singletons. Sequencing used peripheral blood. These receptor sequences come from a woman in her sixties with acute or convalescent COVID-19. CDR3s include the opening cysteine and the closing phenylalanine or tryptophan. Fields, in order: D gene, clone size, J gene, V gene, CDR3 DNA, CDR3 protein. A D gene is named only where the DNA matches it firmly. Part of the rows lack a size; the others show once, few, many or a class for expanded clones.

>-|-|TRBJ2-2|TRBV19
TGTGCCAGTTTCGGACAGAGTAACACCGGGGAGCTGTTTTTT
CASFGQSNTGELFF
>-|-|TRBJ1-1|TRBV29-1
TGCAGCGTTGAAGATTCGTCCGTCAGGGGTAGCACTGAAGCTTTCTTT
CSVEDSSVRGSTEAFF
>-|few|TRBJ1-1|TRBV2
TGTGCCAGCAGCCCGTGGGGCGAAGCTTTCTTT
CASSPWGEAFF
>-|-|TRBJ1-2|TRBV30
TGTGCCTGGAGGAGGGGGTTTGATGGCTACACCTTC
CAWRRGFDGYTF
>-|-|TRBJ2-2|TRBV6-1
TGTGCCAGCAGAGAAAGACAGCGTCTTCGTCTCGAGGAGCTGTTTTTT
CASRERQRLRLEELFF
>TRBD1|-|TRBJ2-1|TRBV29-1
TGCAGCGTCGTAAAACCGGGACAGGGGGTACTCCATGAGCAGTTCTTC
CSVVKPGQGVLHEQFF
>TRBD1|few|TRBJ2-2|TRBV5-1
TGCGCCAGCAGCTTGGTTGGACAGGGGGTTCCGAACACCGGGGAGCTGTTTTTT
CASSLVGQGVPNTGELFF
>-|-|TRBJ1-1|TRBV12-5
TGTGCTAGTGGTTTGGTAATCGGCAGAGGAGCTTTCTTT
CASGLVIGRGAFF
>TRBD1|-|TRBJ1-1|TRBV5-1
TGCGCCAGCAGCTCACAGGGGGCGCCCACTGAAGCTTTCTTT
CASSSQGAPTEAFF
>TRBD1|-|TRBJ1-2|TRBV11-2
TGTGCCAGCAGCTTAGGTCCATCAGGGGGTCATGGCTACACCTTC
CASSLGPSGGHGYTF
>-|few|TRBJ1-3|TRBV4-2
TGTGCCAGCAGCCAAGAACAGGTATTAGGAAACACCATATATTTT
CASSQEQVLGNTIYF
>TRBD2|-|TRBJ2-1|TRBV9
TGTGCCAGCAGCGTAGGCGGGACTACTTCCTACAATGAGCAGTTCTTC
CASSVGGTTSYNEQFF
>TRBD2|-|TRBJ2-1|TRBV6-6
TGTGCCAGCAGCCGATACCCACAGCGGGGGTTCTCCTACAATGAGCAGTTCTTC
CASSRYPQRGFSYNEQFF
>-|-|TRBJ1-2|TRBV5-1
TGCGCCAGCAGGCCGACAGGAAACTATGGCTACACCTTC
CASRPTGNYGYTF
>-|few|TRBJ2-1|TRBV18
TGTGCCAGCTCACCCCTAAGGGGAACCTACAATGAGCAGTTCTTC
CASSPLRGTYNEQFF